This T cell receptor (beta chain) was recorded in a study of T cells in Graves' hyperthyroidism and ophthalmopathy. Whole-study results and caveats: Expanded thyroid clonotypes (above 0.001) were mostly also found in blood.

Trimming took 4 bases from V and 1 from J, leaving 10 bases between them. The germline CDR1 and CDR2 sequences are SGHRS and YFSETQ. CDR3 length: 14 residues. Uncontrolled infection, other autoimmune disease, pregnancy and lactation each barred patients from inclusion. The authors took PBMCs from 9.5 to 10 ml fresh peripheral blood. This clonotype was seen many times. Its antigen is as yet unknown. RNA transcripts were the template for amplifying TCR beta CDR3 regions. With the HTBI primer set, the TCR CDR3 went through a first round of RT-PCR. MiXCR was run by TCRdb on the multiplex PCR reads, yielding one entry per CDR3 protein. The top ten hold approximately 15% of the sample, which has about 530,000 distinct CDR3 sequences, approximately 17% seen once.

The chain carries TRBV5-1 and TRBJ2-3, with a weak D call TRBD1 (6 bases). The source of this sequence is a woman younger than 30 with Graves' ophthalmopathy. Sequenced input: blood. The CDR3 DNA is TGCGCCAGCAGCGCCCAGGGGCGCACAGATACGCAGTATTTT. It codes for CASSAQGRTDTQYF.